This TCR beta chain was profiled in a study of cytomegalovirus exposure and HLA in healthy donors. Study observations and caveats: Later analysis reportedly placed an Asian-associated ancestry cluster below the roughly 700-donor mean in N-insertions. The investigators catalogued 150 or so TCR beta chains as cytomegalovirus-associated. Presence/absence analyses took donor sequencing depth as roughly uniform.

Trimming cost V 2 bases and J 6 bases, with 14 bases left between them. The CDR3 is 14 residues long. The V gene's germline CDR1 is MNHEY and CDR2 SVGAGI. The PCR ran on 60 Vbeta and 13 Jbeta primers. In the source study's methods: As a later analysis found, there were 70 million to 90 million unique TCR beta chains, of which some 10 million were shared. Sequencing used immunoSEQ multiplex PCR; TCRdb keeps in-frame clones, though not all of them. V and J calls and clone size are as listed in that table; D and trimming were resolved from the DNA. The sample has roughly 100,000 clones; under 80% are singletons. In regard to this clone: What it binds is not known.

Sequenced input: PBMCs. The sequence was obtained from a woman in her late teens or twenties in good health and CMV-seropositive. This sequence joins TRBV6-5 and TRBJ2-7, with D perhaps matching TRBD2 (5 bases). CDR3 loop: CASSYPGLAGEQYF. The CDR3 coding sequence is TGTGCCAGCAGTTACCCCGGTCTGGCGGGCGAGCAGTACTTC.